A single sample is the source of the 6 T cell receptor beta chains below, sequenced in a study of blood T cell repertoires in COVID-19. Using immunoSEQ multiplex PCR, the repertoire was profiled, and TCRdb retains in-frame clones only, with some absent. The sample includes hundreds of thousands of clones, around nine tenths of them seen just once. Sequenced: peripheral blood. The receptors derive from a woman in her thirties with COVID-19, enrolled during active disease.

This clone was seen a single time. The rearrangement joins TRBV5-6 to TRBJ1-2, with D hard to call. Deletions cut 7 bases from V and 4 bases from J, with 20 bases between. Germline values: CDR1 SGHDT, CDR2 YYEEEE. The CDR3 length is 15 residues. The CDR3 DNA is TGTGCCAGCGGTGGCGTAGGGAGGTTGACCTATGGCTACACCTTC. Translation: CASGGVGRLTYGYTF.

The genes are TRBV5-5 and TRBJ1-2; TRBD1 matches 7 bases. The CDR3 totals 15 residues. CDR1 is SGHKS and CDR2 is YYEKEE in the germline V gene (reference sequence). Losses at the gene ends were 4 bases for V and 6 bases for J; bases not matched to a gene: 12. This CDR3 reads CASSPRQGSTDGYTF. In DNA form, the CDR3 reads TGTGCCAGCAGCCCCAGACAGGGCTCGACGGATGGCTACACCTTC.

The chain couples TRBV7-2 to TRBJ2-7, with TRBD2 matching over 7 bases. This CDR3 spans 14 amino acids. With 1 base clipped from V and 2 bases from J, the junction kept 2 bases outside the gene matches. Germline-derived CDR1 and CDR2 are SGHTA and FQGNSA. CDR3 amino acids: CASSLGGGPYEQYF. As DNA, the CDR3 is TGTGCCAGCAGCTTAGGGGGGGGACCCTACGAGCAGTACTTC.

The chain combines TRBV6-5 with TRBJ2-7, with D maybe TRBD1 (6 bases). Germline assignment: CDR1 MNHEY and CDR2 SVGAGI. The ends were cut back, 7 bases at V and 4 bases at J, with 14 bases in the middle. There are 13 residues in the CDR3. CDR3 in DNA: TGTGCCAGCATAGGGGACACGAGTTACGAGCAGTACTTC. This gives the protein CASIGDTSYEQYF.

With regard to this clone: Distinct nucleotide sequences in the sample also encode this CDR3. The V gene is TRBV10-3, the J gene TRBJ1-2; D might be TRBD1 (6 bases). The germline V and J ends were trimmed by 8 bases and 1 base, with 8 bases remaining between them. The CDR3 covers 12 residues. Germline CDR1 is ENHRY and CDR2 is SYGVKD. In DNA, the CDR3 is TGTGCCATCTCGGACAGTAACTATGGCTACACCTTC. Translated: CAISDSNYGYTF.

The chain combines TRBV24-1 with TRBJ2-3, with D perhaps matching TRBD1 (6 bases). The CDR3 runs 16 residues. Germline V gives CDR1 KGHDR, CDR2 SFDVKD. V lost 2 bases and J 5 bases, leaving 16 bases between the germline ends. The CDR3 region has the DNA TGTGCCACCAGTGATTCCAGGGGACGTCTTGGAGATACGCAGTATTTT. This gives the protein CATSDSRGRLGDTQYF.